Shown below are 17 T cell receptor beta chains from a single sample sequenced in a study of T cells in Graves' hyperthyroidism and ophthalmopathy. Template material for amplifying TCR beta CDR3 regions consisted of RNA transcripts. A first-round RT-PCR of the TCR CDR3 used the HTBI primer set. TCRdb re-analysed the multiplex PCR reads in MiXCR, keeping a single row per CDR3 protein. The table lists over 150,000 distinct CDR3 sequences, around 17% of them singletons. What was sequenced was blood. The receptors derive from a woman aged 50 to 65 with Graves' hyperthyroidism.

This clonotype was counted ten times or more. This chain uses TRBV20-1 with TRBJ1-2; D ambiguous. Trimming pared 6 bases from V and 7 bases from J, leaving 9 bases between. The CDR3 length is 10 residues. The germline CDR1 and CDR2 sequences are DFQATT and SNEGSKA (reference sequence). The CDR3 DNA reads TGCAGTGCCCTAAGATCTGGCTACACCTTC. It encodes CSALRSGYTF.

This clonotype has ten or more counts. The rearrangement joins TRBV2 to TRBJ1-5; 7 bases are a match to TRBD1. Germline V gene sequence: CDR1 SNHLY, CDR2 FYNNEI. The V segment lost 5 bases and the J segment 3 bases; nucleotides outside the gene matches: 4. This CDR3 is 14 amino acids long. The CDR3 coding sequence is TGTGCCAGCAGTCCTGACAGGGTCAATCAGCCCCAGCATTTT. Protein sequence: CASSPDRVNQPQHF.

The chain uses TRBV24-1 and TRBJ1-5; D gene uncertain. Trimming cost V 2 bases and J 8 bases, with 21 bases left between them. The germline V gene encodes CDR1 KGHDR and CDR2 SFDVKD. The CDR3 runs 17 residues. CDR3 protein: CATSDSKIPANREPQHF. The CDR3 region has the DNA TGTGCCACCAGTGATTCAAAGATTCCTGCCAATAGAGAGCCCCAGCATTTT.

There are many counts of this clonotype. V and J are TRBV12-3 or TRBV12-4 and TRBJ2-2; D is tentatively TRBD1 or TRBD2 (5 bases each). The CDR3 loop spans 14 amino acids. V was shortened by 6 bases and J by 2 bases, with 10 bases between the two germline ends. Here the CDR3 DNA reads TGTGCCAGCAGCACCGGGACCAACACCGGGGAGCTGTTTTTT. This encodes CASSTGTNTGELFF.

In the case of this clonotype: Compared with germline, one end of the junction differs, possibly owing to a read error. V is TRBV5-1 and J is TRBJ1-1; D is uncertain. Germline CDR1 reads SGHRS; CDR2 reads YFSETQ. This CDR3 contains 16 residues. This chain's CDR3 is CASSLDFGDPYTESFF. The CDR3, as DNA: TGCGCCAGCAGCTTGGACTTCGGGGATCCTTACACTGAATCTTTCTTT.

This clonotype was found many times. This chain links TRBV2 with TRBJ1-5; D is perhaps TRBD1 (6 bases). Germline values: CDR1 SNHLY, CDR2 FYNNEI. The CDR3 contains 14 residues. V lost 6 bases, J lost 1 base, and 10 bases lay in between. The CDR3 coding sequence is TGTGCCAGCAGAACAGGGCCGAGCAATCAGCCCCAGCATTTT. This codes for CASRTGPSNQPQHF. Drawing the rest from reference TRBV2 and TRBJ1-5, the complete variable domain is EPEVTQTPSHQVTQMGQEVILRCVPISNHLYFYWYRQILGQKVEFLVSFYNNEISEKSEIFDDQFSVERPDGSNFTLKIRSTKLEDSAMYFCASRTGPSNQPQHFGDGTRLSIL.

The genes are TRBV15 and TRBJ1-5; D is perhaps TRBD1 (5 bases). The V end was cut by 3 bases, the J end by 0 bases, with 9 bases between. Per germline, CDR1 LNHNV and CDR2 YYDKDF (reference sequence). The CDR3 spans 15 residues. CDR3 nucleotide sequence: TGTGCCACCAGCAGCTACAGGTATAGCAATCAGCCCCAGCATTTT. Residues: CATSSYRYSNQPQHF. Together with reference TRBV15 and TRBJ1-5, the CDR3 gives the full variable domain: DAMVIQNPRYQVTQFGKPVTLSCSQTLNHNVMYWYQQKSSQAPKLLFHYYDKDFNNEADTPDNFQSRRPNTSFCFLDIRSPGLGDTAMYLCATSSYRYSNQPQHFGDGTRLSIL.

There are many counts of this clonotype. The V gene is TRBV12-3 or TRBV12-4, the J gene TRBJ1-1; no firm D call. V lost 1 base, J lost 11 bases, and 17 bases lay in between. CDR3 length equals 14 residues. CDR3 protein: CASSLDAGSSQAFF. The CDR3 DNA reads TGTGCCAGCAGTTTAGACGCCGGCTCCTCCCAGGCTTTCTTT.

Many counts were recorded for this clonotype. The chain's CDR3 is CASSLGSHGSGNTIYF. CDR3 bases: TGTGCCAGCAGCTTAGGCTCCCACGGCTCTGGAAACACCATATATTTT. V usage is TRBV11-3 and J usage is TRBJ1-3; D remains ambiguous. V was shortened by 1 base and J by 0 bases, with 10 bases between the two germline ends. The CDR3 runs to 16 residues. CDR1 is SGHNT and CDR2 is YENEEA in the germline V gene. The full variable domain, its missing parts supplied by reference TRBV11-3 and TRBJ1-3, is EAGVVQSPRYKIIEKKQPVAFWCNPISGHNTLYWYLQNLGQGPELLIRYENEEAVDDSQLPKDRFSAERLKGVDSTLKIQPAELGDSAVYLCASSLGSHGSGNTIYFGEGSWLTVV.

This clonotype occurred a few times. The chain carries TRBV27 and TRBJ1-6, with TRBD1 identical over 7 bases. The CDR3 consists of 14 residues. Germline CDR1 is MNHEY and CDR2 is SMNVEV (reference sequence). Trimming took 2 bases from V and 9 from J; bases not matched to a gene: 4. The CDR3 DNA reads TGTGCCAGCAGTTTAAAAGGGGGCGGTTCACCCCTCCACTTT. Protein: CASSLKGGGSPLHF.

Turning to this clonotype: This clone may be a read error of a much larger clone one base away. The J gene is TRBJ1-2, the V gene TRBV7-8; no definite D call. Germline CDR1 SGHVS, CDR2 FQNEAQ. CDR3 length: 14 residues. The CDR3 loop reads CANSLDFSNYGYTF. Written as DNA, the CDR3 is TGTGCCAACAGCTTAGACTTTTCAAACTATGGCTACACCTTC.

This sequence joins TRBV7-9 and TRBJ2-1; D call uncertain. Trimming cost V 1 base and J 6 bases, with 7 bases left between them. Germline V gene sequence: CDR1 SEHNR, CDR2 FQNEAQ (reference sequence). The CDR3 is 13 residues long. CDR3 coding DNA: TGTGCCAGCAGCTTAGATCCGTCCAATGAGCAGTTCTTC. It specifies CASSLDPSNEQFF.

This clonotype occurred many times. The chain employs TRBV6-5 and TRBJ1-2; TRBD1 agrees at 7 bases. The CDR3 contains 14 residues. Germline values: CDR1 MNHEY, CDR2 SVGAGI. The V and J ends lost 2 bases and 3 bases, in that order; junction bases with no gene match: 3. The CDR3 here is CASSYPGTDYGYTF. DNA for the CDR3: TGTGCCAGCAGTTACCCCGGGACAGACTATGGCTACACCTTC.

The rearrangement links TRBV12-3 or TRBV12-4 to TRBJ2-1, with TRBD1 as a possible D gene (6 bases). V was cut by 6 bases and J by 6 bases, with 12 bases left in between. CDR3 size: 13 residues. The CDR3 DNA reads as TGTGCCAGCAGACAAACACAGGGCAATGAGCAGTTCTTC. It yields the protein CASRQTQGNEQFF.

The chain joins TRBV6-1 to TRBJ1-2, with a weak D call TRBD1 (6 bases). The germline V gene has CDR1 MNHNS and CDR2 SASEGT. This CDR3 comprises 13 residues. The ends were cut back, 7 bases at V and 2 bases at J, with 11 bases in the middle. This CDR3 is CASTFDRNYGYTF. The CDR3 DNA reads TGTGCCAGCACCTTTGACAGGAACTATGGCTACACCTTC.

Notes on this clonotype: Being one base from a much bigger clone, this may be a read error. V gene TRBV30 combines with J gene TRBJ2-7; D perhaps matches TRBD2 (5 bases). This CDR3 spans 15 amino acids. Germline V gene data show CDR1 as GTSNPN and CDR2 as SVGIG (reference sequence). DNA of the CDR3: TGTACCTGGAGATCCAGGCCCAACGGGGTCTACGAGCAGTACTTC. This encodes CTWRSRPNGVYEQYF.

This clonotype was seen repeatedly, ten times or more. V usage is TRBV10-3 and J usage is TRBJ2-5; D is uncertain. Trimming cost V 8 bases and J 2 bases, with 9 bases left between them. The V gene's germline CDR1 is ENHRY and CDR2 SYGVKD. This CDR3 is 12 amino acids long. CDR3 in amino acids: CAISVQQETQYF. The CDR3 coding sequence is TGTGCCATCTCGGTACAGCAAGAGACCCAGTACTTC.